The source of this T cell receptor beta chain is a study of T cell responses to AZD1222 COVID-19 vaccine. Assay used: immunoSEQ multiplex PCR; TCRdb lists only in-frame clones, some missing. The repertoire holds some 150,000 clones, with under 95% as singletons. Germline-derived CDR1 and CDR2 are DFQATT and SNEGSKA (reference sequence). The CDR3 contains 15 residues. V was clipped by 3 bases and J by 4 bases; unmatched bases: 8. Recipients boosted at about 4 weeks or about 12 weeks are pooled. The TCR sequence derives from an adult who received the AZD1222 COVID-19 vaccine. This chain connects TRBV20-1 to TRBJ2-7; 11 bases fit TRBD2. This specimen consisted of peripheral blood, obtained 28 days after the second AZD1222 dose. The CDR3 protein is CSASASTSGSYEQYF. CDR3 sequence (DNA): TGCAGTGCTAGTGCTTCTACTAGCGGGAGTTACGAGCAGTACTTC.